The clone carrying this TCR beta chain is a singleton in its sample. Source study methods: Reference gene primer amplification in the assay estimated nucleated cell counts. Profiled with immunoSEQ multiplex PCR; TCRdb holds only in-frame clones, not every one. The V and J calls and the clone size are those of that table, but D and trimming were determined from the DNA. The repertoire holds 200,000 to 300,000 clones, with more than 75% as singletons. The data derive from a study of blood T cell repertoires in COVID-19. Study-level background: Samples of COVID-19 (acute and convalescent) were obtained from the United States, Italy and Spain. The cDNA or gDNA used as material had been derived from T cells, B-cell-depleted T cells, or PBMCs.

The Seattle site enrolled patients during active infection and followed them longitudinally. The germline V gene has CDR1 LNHDA and CDR2 SQIVND (reference sequence). The ends were cut back, 5 bases at V and 4 bases at J, with 17 bases in the middle. The CDR3 spans 15 residues. The rearrangement joins TRBV19 to TRBJ1-1; no clear D. Sequenced sample: peripheral blood. The sequence derives from a woman of 80 years or more with COVID-19, enrolled during active disease. CDR3: CASSPIRVPGTEAFF. The DNA for the CDR3 is TGTGCCAGTAGTCCGATCCGGGTACCTGGCACTGAAGCTTTCTTT.